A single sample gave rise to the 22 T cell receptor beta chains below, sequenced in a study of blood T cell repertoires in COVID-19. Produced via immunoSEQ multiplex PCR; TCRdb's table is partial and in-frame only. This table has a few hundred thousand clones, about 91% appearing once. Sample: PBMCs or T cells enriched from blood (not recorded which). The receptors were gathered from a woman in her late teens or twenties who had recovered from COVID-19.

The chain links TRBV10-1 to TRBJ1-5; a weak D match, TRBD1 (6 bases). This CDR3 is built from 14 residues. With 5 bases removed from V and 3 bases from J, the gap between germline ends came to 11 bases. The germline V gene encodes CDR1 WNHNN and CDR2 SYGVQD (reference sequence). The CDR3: CASSWGPHNQPQHF. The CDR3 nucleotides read TGCGCCAGCAGTTGGGGGCCCCACAATCAGCCCCAGCATTTT.

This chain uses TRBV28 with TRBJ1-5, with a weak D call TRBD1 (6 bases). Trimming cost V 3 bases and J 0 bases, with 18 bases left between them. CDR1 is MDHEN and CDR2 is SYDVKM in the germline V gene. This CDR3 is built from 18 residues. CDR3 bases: TGTGCCAGCAGTTTCGCATTCTGGGGGCCTTATAGCAATCAGCCCCAGCATTTT. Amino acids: CASSFAFWGPYSNQPQHF.

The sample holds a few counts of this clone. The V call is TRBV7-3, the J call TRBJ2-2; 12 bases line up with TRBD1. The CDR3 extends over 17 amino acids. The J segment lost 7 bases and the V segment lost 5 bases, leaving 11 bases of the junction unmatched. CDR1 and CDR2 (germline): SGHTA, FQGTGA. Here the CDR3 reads CASSHRGQGAKGGELFF. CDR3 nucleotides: TGTGCCAGCAGCCATCGGGGACAGGGGGCGAAGGGCGGGGAGCTGTTTTTT. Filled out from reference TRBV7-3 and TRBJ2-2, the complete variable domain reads GAGVSQTPSNKVTEKGKYVELRCDPISGHTALYWYRQSLGQGPEFLIYFQGTGAADDSGLPNDRFFAVRPEGSVSTLKIQRTERGDSAVYLCASSHRGQGAKGGELFFGEGSRLTVL.

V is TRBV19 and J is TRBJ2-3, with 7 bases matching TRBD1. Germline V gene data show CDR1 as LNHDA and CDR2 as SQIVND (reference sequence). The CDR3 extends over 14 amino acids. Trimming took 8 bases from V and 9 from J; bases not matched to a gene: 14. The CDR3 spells CASGEGARRGTQYF. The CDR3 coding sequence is TGTGCCAGTGGAGAGGGGGCCCGACGAGGGACGCAGTATTTT.

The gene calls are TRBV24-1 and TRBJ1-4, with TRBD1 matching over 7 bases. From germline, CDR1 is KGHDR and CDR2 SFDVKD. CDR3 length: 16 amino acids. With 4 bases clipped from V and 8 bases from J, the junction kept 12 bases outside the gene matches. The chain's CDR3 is CATSDPAAEGGEKLFF. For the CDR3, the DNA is TGTGCCACCAGTGACCCCGCCGCTGAAGGGGGCGAAAAACTGTTTTTT.

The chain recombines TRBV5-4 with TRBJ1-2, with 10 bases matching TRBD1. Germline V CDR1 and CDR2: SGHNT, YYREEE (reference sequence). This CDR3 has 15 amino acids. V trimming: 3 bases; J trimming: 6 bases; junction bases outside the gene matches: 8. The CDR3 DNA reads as TGTGCCAGCAGCTCACCTTACGGGACAGGGGATGGCTACACCTTC. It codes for CASSSPYGTGDGYTF. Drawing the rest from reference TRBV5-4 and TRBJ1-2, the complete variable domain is ETGVTQSPTHLIKTRGQQVTLRCSSQSGHNTVSWYQQALGQGPQFIFQYYREEENGRGNFPPRFSGLQFPNYSSELNVNALELDDSALYLCASSSPYGTGDGYTFGSGTRLTVV.

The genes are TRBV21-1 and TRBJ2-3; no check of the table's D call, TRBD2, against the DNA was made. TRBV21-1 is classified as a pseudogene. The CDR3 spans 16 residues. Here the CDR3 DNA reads TGTGCCAGCAGCAAAGCCCTAGCTGTCCTCACAGATACGCAGTATTTT. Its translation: CASSKALAVLTDTQYF.

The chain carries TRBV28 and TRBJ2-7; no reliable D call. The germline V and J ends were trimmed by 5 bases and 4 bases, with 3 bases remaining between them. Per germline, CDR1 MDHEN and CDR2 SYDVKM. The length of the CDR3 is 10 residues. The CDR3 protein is CASSLYEQYF. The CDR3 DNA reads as TGTGCCAGCAGTCTGTACGAGCAGTACTTC. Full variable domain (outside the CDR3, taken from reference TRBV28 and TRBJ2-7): DVKVTQSSRYLVKRTGEKVFLECVQDMDHENMFWYRQDPGLGLRLIYFSYDVKMKEKGDIPEGYSVSREKKERFSLILESASTNQTSMYLCASSLYEQYFGPGTRLTVT.

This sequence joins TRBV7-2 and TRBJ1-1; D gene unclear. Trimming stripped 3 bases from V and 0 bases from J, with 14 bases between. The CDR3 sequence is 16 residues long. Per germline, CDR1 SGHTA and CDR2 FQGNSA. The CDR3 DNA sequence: TGTGCCAGCAGCTTTCTTGGAGGAAACATGAACACTGAAGCTTTCTTT. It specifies CASSFLGGNMNTEAFF.

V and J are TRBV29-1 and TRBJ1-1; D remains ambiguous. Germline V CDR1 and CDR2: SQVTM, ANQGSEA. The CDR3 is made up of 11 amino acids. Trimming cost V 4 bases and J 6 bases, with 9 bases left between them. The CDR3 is CSVAVQAEAFF. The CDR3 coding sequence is TGCAGCGTTGCGGTTCAGGCTGAAGCTTTCTTT.

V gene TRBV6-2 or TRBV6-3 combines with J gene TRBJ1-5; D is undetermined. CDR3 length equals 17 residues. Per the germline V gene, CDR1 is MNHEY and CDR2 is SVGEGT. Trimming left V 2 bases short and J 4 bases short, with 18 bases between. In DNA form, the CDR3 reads TGTGCCAGCAGTTACAATTCCCTGAACATATCTAATCAGCCCCAGCATTTT. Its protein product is CASSYNSLNISNQPQHF.

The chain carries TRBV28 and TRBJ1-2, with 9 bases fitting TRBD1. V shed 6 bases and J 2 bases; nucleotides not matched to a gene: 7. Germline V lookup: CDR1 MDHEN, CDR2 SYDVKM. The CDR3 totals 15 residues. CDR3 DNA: TGTGCCAGCAGCAAAGGACAGGGGTTAAACTATGGCTACACCTTC. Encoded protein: CASSKGQGLNYGYTF.

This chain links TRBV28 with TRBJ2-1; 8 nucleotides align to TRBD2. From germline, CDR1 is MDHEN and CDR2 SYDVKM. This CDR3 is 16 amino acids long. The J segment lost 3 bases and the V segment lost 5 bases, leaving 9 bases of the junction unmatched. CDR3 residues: CASSSTLAGVYNEQFF. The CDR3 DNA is TGTGCCAGCAGTAGTACCCTAGCGGGCGTCTACAATGAGCAGTTCTTC.

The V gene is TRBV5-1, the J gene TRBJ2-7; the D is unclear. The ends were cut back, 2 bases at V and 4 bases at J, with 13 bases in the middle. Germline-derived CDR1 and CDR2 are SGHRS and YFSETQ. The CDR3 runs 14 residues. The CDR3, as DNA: TGCGCCAGCAGCTTTATCGCTTCGGGTTACGAGCAGTACTTC. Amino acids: CASSFIASGYEQYF.

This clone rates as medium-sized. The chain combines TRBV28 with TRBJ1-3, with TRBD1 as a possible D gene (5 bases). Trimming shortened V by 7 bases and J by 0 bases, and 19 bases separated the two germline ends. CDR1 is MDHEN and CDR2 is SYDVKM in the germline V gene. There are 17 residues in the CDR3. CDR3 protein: CASNPWDYSFSGNTIYF. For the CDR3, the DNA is TGTGCCAGCAACCCGTGGGACTATAGCTTCTCTGGAAACACCATATATTTT.

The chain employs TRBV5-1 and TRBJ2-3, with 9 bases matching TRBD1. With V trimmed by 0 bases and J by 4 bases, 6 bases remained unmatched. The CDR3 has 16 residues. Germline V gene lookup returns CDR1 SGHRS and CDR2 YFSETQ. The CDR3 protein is CASSLEGRTGADTQYF. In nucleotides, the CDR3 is TGCGCCAGCAGCTTGGAAGGGCGGACAGGGGCAGATACGCAGTATTTT.

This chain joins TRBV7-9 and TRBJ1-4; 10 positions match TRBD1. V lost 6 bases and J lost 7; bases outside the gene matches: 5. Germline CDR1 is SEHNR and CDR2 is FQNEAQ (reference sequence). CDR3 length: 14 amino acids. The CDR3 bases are TGTGCCAGCAGGTCCGGGGACAGGGGTGAAAAACTGTTTTTT. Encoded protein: CASRSGDRGEKLFF.

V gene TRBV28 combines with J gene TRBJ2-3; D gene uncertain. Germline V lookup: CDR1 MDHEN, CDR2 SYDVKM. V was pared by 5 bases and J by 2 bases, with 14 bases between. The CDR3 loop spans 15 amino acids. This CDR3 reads CASSPPTTYTDTQYF. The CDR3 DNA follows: TGTGCCAGCAGTCCCCCAACCACCTACACAGATACGCAGTATTTT.

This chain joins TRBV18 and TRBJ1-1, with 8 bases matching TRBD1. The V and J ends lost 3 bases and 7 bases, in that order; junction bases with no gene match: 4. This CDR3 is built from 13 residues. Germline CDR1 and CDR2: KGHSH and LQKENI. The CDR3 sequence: CASSPTGDGEAFF. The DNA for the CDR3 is TGTGCCAGCTCACCGACAGGGGACGGTGAAGCTTTCTTT. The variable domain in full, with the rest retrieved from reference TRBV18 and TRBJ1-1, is NAGVMQNPRHLVRRRGQEARLRCSPMKGHSHVYWYRQLPEEGLKFMVYLQKENIIDESGMPKERFSAEFPKEGPSILRIQQVVRGDSAAYFCASSPTGDGEAFFGQGTRLTVV.

CDR3: CASRLLAAGEQFF. CDR3 nucleotides: TGTGCCAGCAGACTTCTCGCGGCCGGTGAGCAGTTCTTC. The chain links TRBV11-2 to TRBJ2-1; D uncertain. Germline assignment: CDR1 SGHAT and CDR2 FQNNGV. Trimming took 6 bases from V and 9 from J, leaving 15 bases between them. This CDR3 has 13 residues.

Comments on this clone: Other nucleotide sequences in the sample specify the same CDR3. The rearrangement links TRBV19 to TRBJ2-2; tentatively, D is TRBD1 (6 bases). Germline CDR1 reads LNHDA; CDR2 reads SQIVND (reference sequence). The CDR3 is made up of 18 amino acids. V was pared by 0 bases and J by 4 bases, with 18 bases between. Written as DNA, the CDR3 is TGTGCCAGTAGTATAGATCTGGGTGTGCCAGGGGCCACCGGGGAGCTGTTTTTT. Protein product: CASSIDLGVPGATGELFF. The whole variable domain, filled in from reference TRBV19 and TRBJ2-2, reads DGGITQSPKYLFRKEGQNVTLSCEQNLNHDAMYWYRQDPGQGLRLIYYSQIVNDFQKGDIAEGYSVSREKKESFPLTVTSAQKNPTAFYLCASSIDLGVPGATGELFFGEGSRLTVL.

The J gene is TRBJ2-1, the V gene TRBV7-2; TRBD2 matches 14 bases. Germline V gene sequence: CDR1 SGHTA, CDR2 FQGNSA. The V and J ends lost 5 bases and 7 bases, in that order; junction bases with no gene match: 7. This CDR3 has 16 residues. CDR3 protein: CASSPGLAGVRNEQFF. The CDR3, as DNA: TGTGCCAGCAGCCCGGGACTAGCGGGAGTTAGGAATGAGCAGTTCTTC.